These 4 T cell receptor beta chains were sequenced from one sample in a study of T cell repertoires in cytomegalovirus infection. TCRdb called the reads again in MiXCR, with one record for every CDR3 protein. The table lists around 500,000 distinct CDR3 sequences, approximately 42% of them singletons. Their cognate antigens are unknown. This material consisted of cultured PBMCs, taken from culture after CMV antigen stimulation. The receptors stem from a human donor in good health (CMV status not recorded). Some clones in this sample may be carry-over from other donors' samples.

CDR3 bases: TGTGCCAGCAGTTTGACCTTCCCCTACGAGCAGTACTTC. Protein: CASSLTFPYEQYF. J is TRBJ2-7 and V is TRBV27; D unresolved. The V end lost 3 bases, the J end lost 2 bases, and 8 bases lay between the germline ends. CDR3 length equals 13 residues. The V gene's germline CDR1 is MNHEY and CDR2 SMNVEV (reference sequence).

A few counts support this clonotype. The gene calls are TRBV11-2 and TRBJ2-3, with D possibly being TRBD2 (6 bases). The V end lost 1 base, the J end lost 2 bases, and 7 bases lay between the germline ends. This CDR3 is built from 14 residues. Germline V gene lookup returns CDR1 SGHAT and CDR2 FQNNGV. CDR3 region: CASSLGGDTDTQYF. The DNA for the CDR3 is TGTGCCAGCAGCTTAGGCGGGGACACAGATACGCAGTATTTT.

There are a few counts of this clonotype. V usage is TRBV7-2 and J usage is TRBJ2-2; D possibly corresponds to TRBD2 (6 bases). Germline loops: CDR1 SGHTA, CDR2 FQGNSA. V lost 5 bases to trimming and J lost 6 bases, with 13 bases between them. CDR3 length equals 14 residues. The CDR3 sequence is CASSRGLSSGELFF. DNA of the CDR3: TGTGCCAGCAGCCGGGGACTCTCCTCCGGGGAGCTGTTTTTT.

This clonotype appeared a few times. A read error may explain this, as a much larger clone is one base away. V gene TRBV7-6 combines with J gene TRBJ1-4; no clear D gene. This CDR3 is 11 amino acids long. Germline CDR1 SGHVS, CDR2 FNYEAQ. V was pared by 1 base and J by 6 bases, with 0 bases between. The CDR3 DNA is TGTGCCAGCAGCTTAGATGAAAAACTGTTTTTT. Amino acid sequence: CASSLDEKLFF.